These 21 T cell receptor beta chains originate from one sample sequenced in a study of beta chain features in type 1 diabetes. Their antigen targets remain unknown. Study-level findings and limits: The study found moderately but significantly shorter TCRB CDR3s in all four CD4+ subsets of Type 1 diabetes patients.

Expressed TCRB transcripts got sequenced, as all isolated RNA was reverse transcribed. Sequenced by immunoSEQ multiplex PCR; TCRdb stores in-frame clones only, minus some. The sample shows roughly 160,000 clones, 6.5% to 9.5% of them seen only once. Material for sequencing was central memory CD4+ T cells from blood. Receptor source: a woman aged 40 to 49 with type 1 diabetes.

The V and J genes are TRBV2 and TRBJ1-6, with D tentatively TRBD1 (5 bases). The CDR3 runs 13 residues. Germline CDR1 SNHLY, CDR2 FYNNEI. With 6 bases removed from V and 7 bases from J, the gap between germline ends came to 10 bases. The DNA of the CDR3 is TGTGCCAGCAGCGACCGGGGGAATTCACCCCTCCACTTT. Translated: CASSDRGNSPLHF.

The chain has TRBV6-5 and TRBJ1-1; TRBD1 matches 8 bases. The germline V gene has CDR1 MNHEY and CDR2 SVGAGI. V lost 6 bases, J lost 5 bases, and 11 bases stayed unmatched. The CDR3 is made up of 15 amino acids. CDR3 in amino acids: CASRRHRDRWTEAFF. The DNA of the CDR3 is TGTGCCAGCAGACGTCATCGGGACAGGTGGACTGAAGCTTTCTTT.

This clone was seen a few times. This sequence joins TRBV28 and TRBJ2-2, with 9 bases that match TRBD1. The V gene end was trimmed by 5 bases and the J gene end by 9 bases; junction bases not matched to a gene: 13. The CDR3 contains 16 residues. Germline CDR1 MDHEN, CDR2 SYDVKM. This CDR3 reads CASSQGTGRGHRELFF. CDR3 sequence (DNA): TGTGCCAGCAGTCAAGGGACAGGGAGGGGTCACCGGGAGCTGTTTTTT.

This chain joins TRBV28 and TRBJ2-3; D is undetermined. Germline CDR1 is MDHEN and CDR2 is SYDVKM. The CDR3 contains 15 residues. V was trimmed by 5 bases and J by 1 base, leaving 13 bases between them. The CDR3 DNA reads as TGTGCCAGCAGTCTACCCGTCTACGGCACAGATACGCAGTATTTT. Translating gives CASSLPVYGTDTQYF.

In regard to this clone: A junction end diverges from the germline sequence, so it may reflect a read error. J is TRBJ1-2 and V is TRBV19, with a tentative D call TRBD1 (5 bases). CDR1 and CDR2 (germline): LNHDA, SQIVND (reference sequence). This CDR3 contains 15 residues. The CDR3 loop reads CASRIGTGENYGYTF. The CDR3 DNA reads TGTGCCAGTAGGATAGGGACGGGGGAAAACTATGGCTACACCTTC.

The rearrangement links TRBV7-2 to TRBJ2-3, with a possible D match to TRBD1 (5 bases). The CDR3 has 14 amino acids. Trimming took off 6 bases at V and 1 base at J, with 11 bases between the two ends. Germline V gene lookup returns CDR1 SGHTA and CDR2 FQGNSA. This CDR3 reads CASSPGIGTDTQYF. The CDR3 bases are TGTGCCAGCAGTCCAGGGATAGGCACAGATACGCAGTATTTT.

This clone has only a few counts. CDR3 in DNA: TGTGCCAGCAGTTACGGGACAGGGGGCTCCTACAATGAGCAGTTCTTC. Amino acids: CASSYGTGGSYNEQFF. V is TRBV6-5 and J is TRBJ2-1, with TRBD1 identical over 11 bases. CDR3 length equals 16 residues. The J segment lost 0 bases and the V segment lost 2 bases, leaving 0 bases of the junction unmatched. Germline V gives CDR1 MNHEY, CDR2 SVGAGI.

The table lists this clone with a few counts. The CDR3 region has the DNA TGTGCCAGCAGTCCTGACAGGCTTGAAGCTTTCTTT. It codes for CASSPDRLEAFF. The rearrangement links TRBV2 to TRBJ1-1; D is perhaps TRBD1 (6 bases). The CDR3 has 12 residues. V lost 5 bases and J lost 7, with 11 bases in between. Germline CDR1 SNHLY, CDR2 FYNNEI.

The chain employs TRBV5-1 and TRBJ1-2, with 9 bases fitting TRBD1. The V segment lost 0 bases and the J segment 3 bases; nucleotides outside the gene matches: 3. This CDR3 has 15 residues. Germline CDR1 and CDR2: SGHRS and YFSETQ. CDR3 bases: TGCGCCAGCAGCTTGGCGGGACAGGGAGACTATGGCTACACCTTC. Amino acid sequence: CASSLAGQGDYGYTF.

This clone was picked up a small number of times. This chain links TRBV5-6 with TRBJ2-2; D ambiguous. CDR1 is SGHDT and CDR2 is YYEEEE in the germline V gene. Trimming removed 0 bases from V and 4 bases from J, with 10 bases in between. This CDR3 spans 15 amino acids. CDR3 sequence reads: CASSLERRSTGELFF. The DNA for the CDR3 is TGTGCCAGCAGCTTGGAAAGGCGGAGCACCGGGGAGCTGTTTTTT.

This chain joins TRBV4-2 and TRBJ1-2; D might be TRBD1 (5 bases). The CDR3 runs 15 residues. Germline CDR1 LGHNA, CDR2 YNFKEQ. V lost 2 bases and J 2 bases, leaving 12 bases between the germline ends. This chain's CDR3 is CASSQFLGGNYGYTF. In nucleotides, the CDR3 is TGTGCCAGCAGCCAATTTCTGGGGGGAAACTATGGCTACACCTTC.

J is TRBJ2-3 and V is TRBV29-1; 9 bases agree with TRBD1. Germline V gives CDR1 SQVTM, CDR2 ANQGSEA. V shed 6 bases and J 6 bases; nucleotides not matched to a gene: 13. This CDR3 contains 15 residues. The CDR3 nucleotides read TGCAGCGTGGGGGGACAGGGTGGGGGTGAGGATACGCAGTATTTT. Translation gives CSVGGQGGGEDTQYF.

In its sample, this clone was seen many times. V and J are TRBV7-2 and TRBJ2-6, with 9 bases identical to TRBD2. The junction had 2 bases not matched to a gene; V was cut back by 4 bases and J by 1 base. The CDR3 is 16 amino acids. CDR1 is SGHTA and CDR2 is FQGNSA in the germline V gene. The CDR3 region is CASSSSGGSGANVLTF. DNA for the CDR3: TGTGCCAGCAGCTCCAGCGGGGGGTCTGGGGCCAACGTCCTGACTTTC.

The chain links TRBV5-6 to TRBJ1-5, with D unresolved. The germline V gene encodes CDR1 SGHDT and CDR2 YYEEEE. Between the trimmed V and J ends, which lost 4 bases and 6 bases, there was a span of 11 bases. The CDR3 is made up of 13 amino acids. Here the CDR3 reads CASSPASGQPQHF. The CDR3 nucleotides read TGTGCCAGCAGCCCAGCTAGTGGTCAGCCCCAGCATTTT.

This clone was observed a few times. The chain links TRBV5-5 to TRBJ2-1; a possible D gene is TRBD1 (5 bases). Germline V gene sequence: CDR1 SGHKS, CDR2 YYEKEE (reference sequence). The CDR3 spans 13 residues. The V end was cut by 0 bases, the J end by 8 bases, with 9 bases between. CDR3 sequence: CASSLEQGDEQFF. CDR3 DNA sequence: TGTGCCAGCAGCTTGGAGCAGGGCGATGAGCAGTTCTTC. Full variable domain (rest looked up from reference TRBV5-5 and TRBJ2-1): DAGVTQSPTHLIKTRGQQVTLRCSPISGHKSVSWYQQVLGQGPQFIFQYYEKEERGRGNFPDRFSARQFPNYSSELNVNALLLGDSALYLCASSLEQGDEQFFGPGTRLTVL.

This clone was observed a handful of times. This chain uses TRBV5-4 with TRBJ1-4; perhaps TRBD1 as D (5 bases). The CDR3 is 15 amino acids. Per the germline V gene, CDR1 is SGHNT and CDR2 is YYREEE (reference sequence). Trimming stripped 4 bases from V and 5 bases from J, with 15 bases between. The CDR3 loop is CASSQGRQLNEKLFF. The DNA of the CDR3 is TGTGCCAGCAGCCAAGGGCGACAGCTGAATGAAAAACTGTTTTTT.

CDR3 nucleotide sequence: TGTGCCAGCAGTTGGTCTAGCGGGAGGACTTGGTTCTTC. Protein: CASSWSSGRTWFF. V gene TRBV28 combines with J gene TRBJ2-1, with TRBD2 matching over 11 bases. The germline V gene has CDR1 MDHEN and CDR2 SYDVKM. The CDR3 spans 13 residues. The V segment lost 4 bases and the J segment 15 bases; nucleotides outside the gene matches: 8.

V and J are TRBV27 and TRBJ1-3; 10 positions agree with TRBD1. Germline V gene lookup returns CDR1 MNHEY and CDR2 SMNVEV (reference sequence). CDR3 length equals 16 residues. V lost 3 bases and J lost 4; bases outside the gene matches: 6. The CDR3 region is CASSFRGTGAGNTIYF. The DNA for the CDR3 is TGTGCCAGCAGTTTTCGGGGGACAGGGGCCGGAAACACCATATATTTT.

CDR3 region: CASSPQGARGYTF. The CDR3 coding sequence is TGTGCCAGCAGCCCACAGGGGGCGCGAGGCTACACCTTC. The chain has TRBV7-9 and TRBJ1-2, with 9 bases that match TRBD1. J gave up 8 bases and V 5 bases, and 6 bases lay outside the gene matches. CDR3 length: 13 residues. The germline V gene has CDR1 SEHNR and CDR2 FQNEAQ (reference sequence).

This clone was recorded a few times. The chain has TRBV4-3 and TRBJ1-2; TRBD1 matches at 7 bases. CDR1 and CDR2 from the germline V gene are LGHNA and YSLEER. The junction had 7 bases not matched to a gene; V was cut back by 4 bases and J by 8 bases. This CDR3 has 13 amino acids. The CDR3 here is CASSPNTGEGYTF. The CDR3 DNA follows: TGCGCCAGCAGCCCAAATACAGGGGAGGGCTACACCTTC.

In this sample, this clone turned up a few times. The chain links TRBV5-1 to TRBJ2-3; perhaps TRBD2 as D (7 bases). CDR1 is SGHRS and CDR2 is YFSETQ in the germline V gene. CDR3 length: 15 amino acids. Between the trimmed V and J ends, which lost 9 bases and 1 base, there was a span of 18 bases. As DNA, the CDR3 is TGCGCCACTCAAGAGGGGGGGAGGCGCACAGATACGCAGTATTTT. Protein product: CATQEGGRRTDTQYF. The whole variable domain, remainder taken from reference TRBV5-1 and TRBJ2-3, is KAGVTQTPRYLIKTRGQQVTLSCSPISGHRSVSWYQQTPGQGLQFLFEYFSETQRNKGNFPGRFSGRQFSNSRSEMNVSTLELGDSALYLCATQEGGRRTDTQYFGPGTRLTVL.